This TCR beta chain was documented in a study of regulatory T cells in long-lasting Graves disease. Study at large: Newly diagnosed Graves' patients had taken antithyroid drugs under 3 months.

The V and J ends lost 8 bases and 7 bases, in that order; junction bases with no gene match: 4. The CDR3 length is 14 residues. CDR1 PRHDT and CDR2 FYEKMQ come from the germline V gene (reference sequence). With regard to this clonotype: Antigen: not known.

General study findings and limits: The study found TRBV28, TRBJ1-2 and TRBJ2-5 favored in persistent disease. The small sample size may have reduced accuracy.

Documented time point: newly diagnosed GD, antithyroid drugs for less than 3 months. Making the TCR library involved RNA that had been extracted from PBMCs. Patients of an endocrinology department in Xi'an, China, were included. Arm-PCR of CDR3 regions and iRepertoire HTBI primers were used to build TCR beta libraries. TCRdb recomputed calls from the multiplex PCR reads with MiXCR, one row per CDR3 protein. Of fewer than 350,000 distinct CDR3 sequences listed, 15% to 20% are singletons. This TCR derives from a female donor with Graves disease. The specimen was peripheral blood mononuclear cells (PBMCs), collected at new diagnosis, from a patient treated with antithyroid drugs. The genes are TRBV13 and TRBJ2-1, with TRBD2 identical over 14 bases. CDR3 bases: TGTGCCAGCCGGACTAGCGGGAGGAAAAATGAGCAGTTCTTC. It encodes CASRTSGRKNEQFF.